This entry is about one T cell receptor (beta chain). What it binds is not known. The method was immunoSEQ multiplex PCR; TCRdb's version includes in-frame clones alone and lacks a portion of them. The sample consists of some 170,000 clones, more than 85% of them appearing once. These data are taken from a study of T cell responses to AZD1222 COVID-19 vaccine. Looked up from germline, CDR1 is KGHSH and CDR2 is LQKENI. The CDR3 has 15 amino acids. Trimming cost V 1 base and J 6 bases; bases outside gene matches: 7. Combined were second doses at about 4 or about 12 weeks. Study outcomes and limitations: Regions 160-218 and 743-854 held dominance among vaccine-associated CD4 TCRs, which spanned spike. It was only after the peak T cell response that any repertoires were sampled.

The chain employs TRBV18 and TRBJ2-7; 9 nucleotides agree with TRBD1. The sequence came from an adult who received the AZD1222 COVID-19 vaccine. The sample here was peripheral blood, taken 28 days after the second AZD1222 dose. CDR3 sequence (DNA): TGTGCCAGCTCACCACAGGGGACAGGGCGCGTCGAGCAGTACTTC. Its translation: CASSPQGTGRVEQYF.